This is a list of T cell receptor beta chains from one sample in a study of shared clonotypes between healthy human individuals. Data came from immunoSEQ multiplex PCR; TCRdb stores just in-frame clones and leaves some out. The sample comprises roughly 500,000 clones, 76% of which are singletons, and 13% rests with the top ten. Material: PBMCs. These TCRs come from a woman between 40 and 50 years old in good health. Some clones in this sample may be carry-over from other donors' samples. Each CDR3 is given with its conserved first and last residue. Each record gives: J gene, D gene, V gene, clone size, CDR3 length, CDR3 protein, CDR3 DNA. A D gene is named only where the DNA matches it firmly. For some rows the clone size is stated as once, few or many, or as a class when expanded; others skip it.

>TRBJ2-3|.|TRBV5-5|.|14
CASSLGGIGDTQYF
TGTGCCAGCAGCTTAGGAGGAATTGGGGATACGCAGTATTTT
>TRBJ2-7|TRBD1|TRBV29-1|.|12
CSVVTGAYEQYF
TGCAGCGTTGTGACAGGGGCCTACGAGCAGTACTTC
>TRBJ2-1|TRBD2|TRBV7-9|few|15
CASSFPGGGHNEQFF
TGTGCCAGCAGCTTCCCGGGAGGTGGGCACAATGAGCAGTTCTTC
>TRBJ2-1|.|TRBV28|.|15
CASSLFSGDYNEQFF
TGTGCCAGCAGTTTATTTTCCGGGGACTACAATGAGCAGTTCTTC
>TRBJ2-3|TRBD2|TRBV7-7|.|17
CASSPGLAGVSTDTQYF
TGTGCCAGCAGCCCGGGACTAGCGGGAGTCTCCACAGATACGCAGTATTTT
>TRBJ2-7|.|TRBV9|.|15
CASSVEGSTWDEQYF
TGTGCCAGCAGCGTAGAGGGGAGTACGTGGGACGAGCAGTACTTC
>TRBJ2-3|.|TRBV28|.|15
CASSWNRMNTDTQYF
TGTGCCAGCAGTTGGAACAGGATGAACACAGATACGCAGTATTTT
>TRBJ1-5|TRBD1|TRBV2|.|13
CASGTGEEQPQHF
TGTGCCAGCGGGACAGGGGAGGAACAGCCCCAGCATTTT
>TRBJ2-7|TRBD1|TRBV5-1|.|15
CASSLFGTGGYEQYF
TGCGCCAGCAGCTTGTTTGGGACAGGTGGATACGAGCAGTACTTC
>TRBJ2-7|TRBD2|TRBV27|.|14
CASSLKREGYEQYF
TGTGCCAGCAGTTTAAAGCGGGAGGGGTACGAGCAGTACTTC
>TRBJ1-5|TRBD1|TRBV28|.|16
CASSRNRGQGNQPQHF
TGTGCCAGCAGTCGAAACAGGGGGCAAGGCAATCAGCCCCAGCATTTT
>TRBJ2-3|TRBD2|TRBV29-1|.|13
CSVDLAGSDTQYF
TGCAGCGTTGATCTAGCGGGGTCAGATACGCAGTATTTT
>TRBJ1-4|TRBD1|TRBV4-2|many|16
CASSPEGDRLDEKLFF
TGTGCCAGCAGCCCCGAGGGGGACAGGTTGGATGAAAAACTGTTTTTT
>TRBJ2-1|TRBD2|TRBV4-1|.|16
CASSHFPSGRNNEQFF
TGCGCCAGCAGCCATTTCCCTAGCGGGAGAAACAATGAGCAGTTCTTC
>TRBJ1-6|TRBD1|TRBV30|.|16
CAWRLSSGGTNSPLHF
TGTGCCTGGAGGCTATCTTCAGGGGGCACTAATTCACCCCTCCACTTT
>TRBJ2-7|.|TRBV7-9|.|14
CASTVGAGPYEQYF
TGTGCCAGCACCGTAGGTGCAGGCCCCTACGAGCAGTACTTC
>TRBJ1-6|TRBD1|TRBV6-6|.|16
CASSHTPGQGFSPLHF
TGTGCCAGCAGTCACACCCCGGGACAGGGTTTTTCACCCCTCCACTTT
>TRBJ1-2|.|TRBV2|few|14
CASSGMDRGYGYTF
TGTGCCAGCAGTGGGATGGACAGAGGGTATGGCTACACCTTC
>TRBJ1-1|TRBD1|TRBV28|few|16
CASSPGTGRSNTEAFF
TGTGCCAGCAGTCCCGGGACAGGGAGGAGCAACACTGAAGCTTTCTTT
>TRBJ2-7|TRBD2|TRBV7-2|.|14
CASSLSLAGAEQYF
TGTGCCAGCAGCTTATCGCTAGCGGGAGCCGAGCAGTACTTC
>TRBJ2-5|.|TRBV15|.|17
CATSRESRGLHQETQYF
TGTGCCACCAGCAGAGAGTCGAGGGGATTGCACCAAGAGACCCAGTACTTC
>TRBJ2-3|TRBD2|TRBV7-3|few|16
CASSSGLAGATDTQYF
TGTGCCAGCAGCTCGGGACTAGCGGGAGCCACAGATACGCAGTATTTT
>TRBJ2-7|TRBD2|TRBV9|.|14
CASSPLAGSYEQYF
TGTGCCAGCAGCCCTCTAGCGGGATCCTACGAGCAGTACTTC
>TRBJ2-7|.|TRBV6-5|.|14
CASSYRVSTYEQYF
TGTGCCAGCAGTTACCGTGTCAGCACCTACGAGCAGTACTTC
>TRBJ2-7|TRBD2|TRBV6-5|.|14
CASRPPSGSYEQYF
TGTGCCAGCAGGCCTCCTAGCGGGAGCTACGAGCAGTACTTC
>TRBJ2-1|TRBD2|TRBV6-4|.|17
CASSADSSGEAYNEQFF
TGTGCCAGCAGTGCCGATTCTAGCGGGGAGGCCTACAATGAGCAGTTCTTC
>TRBJ2-6|.|TRBV7-9|.|16
CASSLALGAGANVLTF
TGTGCCAGCAGCTTAGCGTTGGGGGCTGGGGCCAACGTCCTGACTTTC
>TRBJ2-3|.|TRBV6-4|.|15
CASSQRPDFGDTQYF
TGTGCCAGCAGTCAACGTCCCGATTTTGGGGATACGCAGTATTTT
>TRBJ1-1|.|TRBV7-8|few|14
CASSLGGSGTEAFF
TGTGCCAGCAGCTTAGGAGGAAGCGGCACTGAAGCTTTCTTT
>TRBJ1-1|TRBD1|TRBV11-2|.|15
CASSSRTGIGGEAFF
TGTGCCAGCAGCTCTCGGACAGGGATCGGGGGAGAAGCTTTCTTT
>TRBJ2-5|.|TRBV7-2|.|14
CASSGEVFQETQYF
TGTGCCAGCAGCGGGGAGGTATTCCAAGAGACCCAGTACTTC
>TRBJ1-3|.|TRBV28|.|14
CASTQRDSGNTIYF
TGTGCCAGCACCCAAAGAGACTCTGGAAACACCATATATTTT
>TRBJ1-1|.|TRBV10-2|.|14
CASLNRGMNTEAFF
TGCGCCAGCCTTAATAGGGGGATGAACACTGAAGCTTTCTTT
>TRBJ1-2|.|TRBV30|.|13
CAWRDGVPYGYTF
TGTGCCTGGAGGGACGGGGTTCCCTATGGCTACACCTTC
>TRBJ1-4|.|TRBV28|once|15
CASSPPRGLREKLFF
TGTGCCAGCAGTCCCCCCCGTGGGTTACGGGAAAAACTGTTTTTT
>TRBJ1-1|.|TRBV30|.|12
CAWSMVAARAFF
TGTGCCTGGAGTATGGTTGCAGCGAGAGCTTTCTTT
>TRBJ2-1|.|TRBV4-1|.|14
CASSQVIRTSEQFF
TGCGCCAGCAGCCAAGTTATTAGGACGAGTGAGCAGTTCTTC
>TRBJ2-7|TRBD2|TRBV27|.|15
CASSYEGGRWNEQYF
TGTGCCAGCAGTTACGAGGGCGGGAGATGGAACGAGCAGTACTTC
>TRBJ2-7|.|TRBV5-1|.|13
CASSFLGPYEQYF
TGCGCCAGCAGCTTTCTGGGCCCCTACGAGCAGTACTTC
>TRBJ2-4|.|TRBV27|once|15
CASSFRAGLKNIQYF
TGTGCCAGCAGTTTCCGGGCAGGACTAAAAAACATTCAGTACTTC
>TRBJ2-3|.|TRBV11-3|few|16
CASSLGLGRETDTQYF
TGTGCCAGCAGCTTAGGTCTAGGGAGAGAGACAGATACGCAGTATTTT
>TRBJ1-1|.|TRBV6-4|.|13
CASSDEPQGQAFF
TGTGCCAGCAGTGACGAACCCCAGGGTCAAGCTTTCTTT
>TRBJ2-5|.|TRBV29-1|few|14
CSVGGGRVQETQYF
TGCAGCGTGGGGGGAGGACGGGTACAAGAGACCCAGTACTTC
>TRBJ2-1|TRBD1|TRBV4-2|.|13
CASSQVRGREQFF
TGTGCCAGCAGCCAAGTTAGGGGGCGCGAGCAGTTCTTC
>TRBJ1-1|.|TRBV29-1|.|13
CSSGGPGGTEAFF
TGCAGCTCTGGGGGGCCAGGAGGCACTGAAGCTTTCTTT
>TRBJ2-1|TRBD2|TRBV28|once|14
CASIVGLARGEQFF
TGTGCCAGCATCGTCGGACTAGCAAGAGGTGAGCAGTTCTTC
>TRBJ2-7|TRBD2|TRBV28|.|14
CASKRLAVSYEQYF
TGTGCCAGCAAGAGACTAGCGGTTTCCTACGAGCAGTACTTC
>TRBJ1-1|.|TRBV5-4|.|15
CASSLEGSLNTEAFF
TGTGCCAGCAGCTTGGAGGGATCCCTGAACACTGAAGCTTTCTTT
>TRBJ2-3|.|TRBV11-2|.|15
CASSPTGTSTDTQYF
TGTGCCAGCAGCCCGACAGGCACATCCACAGATACGCAGTATTTT
>TRBJ2-2|.|TRBV5-1|.|16
CASSLLAPNSGGELFF
TGCGCCAGCAGCTTGTTGGCTCCTAACTCAGGTGGGGAGCTGTTTTTT
>TRBJ1-5|.|TRBV7-8|few|13
CASTSRGNQPQHF
TGTGCCAGCACCTCCCGCGGGAATCAGCCCCAGCATTTT
>TRBJ2-7|.|TRBV25-1|.|15
CASSEGGLAPYEQYF
TGTGCCAGCAGTGAAGGGGGTCTAGCGCCCTACGAGCAGTACTTC
>TRBJ2-3|TRBD1|TRBV4-1|.|16
CASSQVRTGWADTQYF
TGCGCCAGCAGCCAAGTGAGGACAGGTTGGGCAGATACGCAGTATTTT
>TRBJ2-1|.|TRBV5-8|few|13
CASSLGGFNEQFF
TGTGCCAGCAGCTTGGGAGGGTTCAATGAGCAGTTCTTC
>TRBJ2-1|TRBD2|TRBV18|many|16
CASSPMRTSGVGEQFF
TGTGCCAGCTCACCAATGAGGACTAGCGGGGTTGGTGAGCAGTTCTTC